Listed below are T cell receptor beta chains from one sample, sequenced in a study of CD8 T cell repertoires and HIV-1 epitope variants. Data came from immunoSEQ multiplex PCR; TCRdb stores just in-frame clones and leaves some out. The table includes approximately 90,000 clones, almost 75% detected once. Material for sequencing was uncultured baseline CD8+ T cells from peripheral blood mononuclear cells (PBMCs). The receptors were gathered from a male donor with HIV. The CDR3 runs from the conserved cysteine through the conserved F or W. A D gene is named only where the DNA matches it firmly. Rows may omit the clone size; those that give it use once, few, many or a size class.

CASSPRTGDRTDTQYF TGTGCCAGCAGCCCGAGGACAGGGGATAGAACAGATACGCAGTATTTT TRBV6-6 TRBD1 TRBJ2-3 NA
CASSLAADTQDTQYF TGCGCCAGCAGCTTGGCAGCGGATACACAAGATACGCAGTATTTT TRBV5-1 NA TRBJ2-3 once
CASSLDRGPYGYTF TGTGCCAGCAGCTTGGACAGGGGGCCTTATGGCTACACCTTC TRBV5-4 TRBD1 TRBJ1-2 NA
CASSLAGPIAVYNEQFF TGTGCCAGCAGCTTAGCGGGTCCAATAGCGGTCTACAATGAGCAGTTCTTC TRBV7-9 NA TRBJ2-1 NA
CASSLIQGASGNTIYF TGCGCCAGCAGCTTGATCCAGGGGGCATCTGGAAACACCATATATTTT TRBV5-1 TRBD1 TRBJ1-3 NA
CASRQSGGASYEQYF TGTGCCAGCAGACAGAGCGGGGGGGCCTCCTACGAGCAGTACTTC TRBV6-5 TRBD2 TRBJ2-7 NA
CASSYSLGEQYF TGTGCCAGCAGCTACAGTCTGGGCGAGCAGTACTTC TRBV4-2 NA TRBJ2-7 NA
CASSLGGGNTYEQYF TGTGCCAGCAGCTTAGGTGGCGGGAACACCTACGAGCAGTACTTC TRBV7-6 NA TRBJ2-7 NA
CASSLAQGGYGYTF TGCGCCAGCAGCTTGGCACAGGGGGGCTATGGCTACACCTTC TRBV5-1 TRBD1 TRBJ1-2 NA
CAIGQPRRDSPLHF TGTGCCATCGGACAGCCTAGGAGGGATTCACCCCTCCACTTT TRBV10-3 NA TRBJ1-6 NA
CASSPRVRGGSYGYTF TGCGCCAGCAGCCCCCGCGTTCGGGGGGGAAGCTACGGCTACACCTTC TRBV5-1 NA TRBJ1-2 NA
CASSQGSGTDTQYF TGTGCCAGCAGCCAGGGGAGCGGGACAGATACGCAGTATTTT TRBV5-6 NA TRBJ2-3 NA
CAWSVQGGEQYF TGTGCCTGGAGTGTACAGGGTGGAGAGCAGTACTTC TRBV30 NA TRBJ2-7 NA
CASRGPSGANVLTF TGTGCCAGCAGGGGACCCTCTGGGGCCAACGTCCTGACTTTC TRBV28 NA TRBJ2-6 many
CATSRAEVYGYTF TGTGCCACCAGCAGAGCGGAGGTTTATGGCTACACCTTC TRBV15 NA TRBJ1-2 NA
CASSAVTGNIQYF TGCGCCAGCAGCGCTGTGACCGGGAACATTCAGTACTTC TRBV5-1 NA TRBJ2-4 NA
CASSLIDTQETQYF TGTGCCAGCAGCTTGATCGACACCCAAGAGACCCAGTACTTC TRBV5-4 NA TRBJ2-5 few
CASSLDHSTDTQYF TGCGCCAGCAGCTTGGACCATTCGACAGATACGCAGTATTTT TRBV5-4 NA TRBJ2-3 NA
CASSLANEQFF TGTGCCAGCAGCTTAGCCAATGAGCAGTTCTTC TRBV7-9 NA TRBJ2-1 NA
CASKEATERSNQPQHF TGTGCCAGTAAGGAGGCTACGGAACGGAGCAATCAGCCCCAGCATTTT TRBV19 NA TRBJ1-5 NA
CASGRPSLLTGELFF TGTGCCAGCGGCCGACCCTCCCTCCTCACCGGGGAGCTGTTTTTT TRBV6-5 NA TRBJ2-2 NA
CGAGTPYNEQFF TGCGGAGCCGGGACTCCTTACAATGAGCAGTTCTTC TRBV29-1 NA TRBJ2-1 NA
CASSQDQGTGNEQFF TGCGCCAGCAGCCAAGATCAAGGTACAGGGAATGAGCAGTTCTTC TRBV4-3 NA TRBJ2-1 NA
CASSLAGQNAETQYF TGCGCCAGCAGCTTGGCGGGACAGAATGCAGAGACCCAGTACTTC TRBV5-1 TRBD1 TRBJ2-5 few
CASRDSSTYEQYF TGTGCCAGTCGGGACAGTTCGACCTACGAGCAGTACTTC TRBV19 TRBD1 TRBJ2-7 NA
CASSIWTGKGTEAFF TGTGCCAGTAGTATCTGGACAGGAAAGGGCACTGAAGCTTTCTTT TRBV19 TRBD1 TRBJ1-1 few
CASRPTSGNTGELFF TGCGCCAGCAGACCGACTAGCGGGAACACCGGGGAGCTGTTTTTT TRBV5-1 TRBD2 TRBJ2-2 NA
CASSREGFGIF TGTGCCAGCAGCCGCGAGGGGTTCGGGATTTTT TRBV6-6 NA TRBJ1-4 few
CASSSTSRVDEQFF TGTGCCAGCAGCTCTACGTCCAGGGTTGATGAGCAGTTCTTC TRBV5-6 NA TRBJ2-1 once